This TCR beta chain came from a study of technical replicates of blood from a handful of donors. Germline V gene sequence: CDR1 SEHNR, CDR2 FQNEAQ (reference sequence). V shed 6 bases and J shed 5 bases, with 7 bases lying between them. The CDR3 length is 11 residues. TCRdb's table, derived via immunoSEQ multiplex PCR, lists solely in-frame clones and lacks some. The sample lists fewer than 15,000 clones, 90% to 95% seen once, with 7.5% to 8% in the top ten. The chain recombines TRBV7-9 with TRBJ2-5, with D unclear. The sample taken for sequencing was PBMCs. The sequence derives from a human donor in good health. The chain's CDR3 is CASRLGETQYF. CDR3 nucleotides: TGTGCCAGCAGACTCGGGGAGACCCAGTACTTC. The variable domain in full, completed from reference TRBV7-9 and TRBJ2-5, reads DTGVSQNPRHKITKRGQNVTFRCDPISEHNRLYWYRQTLGQGPEFLTYFQNEAQLEKSRLLSDRFSAERPKGSFSTLEIQRTEQGDSAMYLCASRLGETQYFGPGTRLLVL.